This T cell receptor beta chain is drawn from a study of T-cell reconstitution after alpha-beta-depleted transplantation in children. From germline, CDR1 is SGHRS and CDR2 YFSETQ. This CDR3 contains 15 residues. V lost 3 bases and J lost 4; bases outside the gene matches: 6. Molecular barcoding with unique molecular identifiers was used for the TCRbeta library. In TCRdb, the PCR reads were re-called with MiXCR into one record per CDR3 protein. The data contain a few hundred thousand distinct CDR3 sequences, 18% of them seen just once; the ten biggest clones take up 2.5% to 3.5%. The chain combines TRBV5-1 with TRBJ2-1; 8 bases line up with TRBD2. The receptor's source is a human donor who donated a stem cell graft to a child with acute lymphoblastic leukemia. The input for sequencing was PBMCs from the stem cell graft donor, taken from the stem cell graft. CDR3: CASSSGGIRYNEQFF. The CDR3 region has the DNA TGCGCCAGCAGCTCGGGAGGGATCCGATACAATGAGCAGTTCTTC. The entire variable domain, with the rest obtained from reference TRBV5-1 and TRBJ2-1, is as follows: KAGVTQTPRYLIKTRGQQVTLSCSPISGHRSVSWYQQTPGQGLQFLFEYFSETQRNKGNFPGRFSGRQFSNSRSEMNVSTLELGDSALYLCASSSGGIRYNEQFFGPGTRLTVL.